The 25 T cell receptor beta chains in this list originate from one sample, sequenced in a study of beta chain features in type 1 diabetes. The whole isolated RNA underwent reverse transcription, so sequencing captured expressed TCRB transcripts. Profiled with immunoSEQ multiplex PCR; TCRdb holds only in-frame clones, not every one. The repertoire holds roughly 700,000 clones, with around 15% as singletons. These receptors' targets are unknown. Findings of the study overall: Patients with Type 1 diabetes showed moderately but significantly shorter TCRB CDR3s in all four CD4+ subsets.

Sequences were obtained from naive CD4+ T cells from blood. The receptors here all came from a young man with type 1 diabetes.

This clone was counted only a few times. The V call is TRBV28, the J call TRBJ1-2; weak D call: TRBD1 (6 bases). V lost 5 bases, J lost 8 bases, and 18 bases lay in between. From germline, CDR1 is MDHEN and CDR2 SYDVKM. This CDR3 is built from 14 residues. CDR3 loop: CASSAEQGRAGYTF. In DNA, the CDR3 is TGTGCCAGCAGTGCCGAACAGGGCCGCGCCGGCTACACCTTC.

This clone was picked up a small number of times. The V and J genes are TRBV6-1 and TRBJ1-2; maybe TRBD1 (5 bases). Trimming took 5 bases from V and 8 from J, leaving 15 bases between them. CDR1 and CDR2 (germline): MNHNS, SASEGT. This CDR3 contains 13 residues. CDR3 protein: CASSSGGRWGYTF. As DNA, the CDR3 is TGTGCCAGCAGTAGCGGGGGTCGATGGGGCTACACCTTC.

J is TRBJ1-1 and V is TRBV6-6; TRBD1 is a possible D gene (5 bases). Trimming pared 5 bases from V and 8 bases from J, leaving 24 bases between. The CDR3 has 16 residues. The germline gives CDR1 MNHNY, CDR2 SVGAGI (reference sequence). The CDR3 loop is CASSHLGTVLSLEAFF. CDR3 bases: TGTGCCAGCAGTCACCTCGGGACCGTCCTATCACTGGAAGCTTTCTTT.

This chain links TRBV6-6 with TRBJ2-7, with 8 bases that match TRBD1. The V gene end was trimmed by 7 bases and the J gene end by 0 bases; junction bases not matched to a gene: 8. Germline V lookup: CDR1 MNHNY, CDR2 SVGAGI (reference sequence). This CDR3 contains 15 residues. The CDR3 nucleotides read TGTGCCAGCACCTACACAGGGGGGCTCTCCTACGAGCAGTACTTC. Its translation is CASTYTGGLSYEQYF.

The V gene is TRBV6-5, the J gene TRBJ2-1; 8 nucleotides agree with TRBD1. CDR3 length: 15 amino acids. Per the germline V gene, CDR1 is MNHEY and CDR2 is SVGAGI. V lost 0 bases, J lost 4 bases, and 2 bases stayed unmatched. DNA of the CDR3: TGTGCCAGCAGTTACTCGGACAGGGCATACAATGAGCAGTTCTTC. Its protein is CASSYSDRAYNEQFF.

This clone showed up just a few times. The CDR3 DNA reads as TGTGCCAGCAGTTACTCGAGGGGCCGAGGTCAGCCCCAGCATTTT. It codes for CASSYSRGRGQPQHF. The chain employs TRBV6-5 and TRBJ1-5; tentatively, D is TRBD1 (5 bases). Trimming shortened V by 0 bases and J by 6 bases, and 12 bases separated the two germline ends. The CDR3 spans 15 residues. CDR1 is MNHEY, CDR2 SVGAGI, per germline.

This chain joins TRBV10-3 and TRBJ2-1; D is uncertain. With 3 bases removed from V and 1 base from J, the gap between germline ends came to 10 bases. Germline CDR1 reads ENHRY; CDR2 reads SYGVKD. This CDR3 is built from 15 residues. The CDR3 sequence: CAISEGFSSYNEQFF. The CDR3 DNA follows: TGTGCCATCAGTGAAGGCTTCTCATCCTACAATGAGCAGTTCTTC.

The genes are TRBV4-2 and TRBJ2-3, with 7 bases fitting TRBD2. Trimming at V came to 0 bases and at J to 1 base, leaving 4 bases not matched to a gene. Germline V gives CDR1 LGHNA, CDR2 YNFKEQ. This CDR3 contains 16 residues. The CDR3 protein is CASSQEWSGGTDTQYF. The CDR3 bases are TGTGCCAGCAGCCAAGAATGGAGCGGGGGCACAGATACGCAGTATTTT.

This clone was observed a few times. V gene TRBV6-1 combines with J gene TRBJ1-4; D is undetermined. This CDR3 has 15 residues. The V and J ends lost 2 bases and 8 bases respectively, with 15 bases between them. Germline V gene sequence: CDR1 MNHNS, CDR2 SASEGT. The CDR3 bases are TGTGCCAGCAGTGAAAGCCGGTCCGACCGGGAAAAACTGTTTTTT. Protein: CASSESRSDREKLFF.

V gene TRBV27 combines with J gene TRBJ1-1, with a tentative D call TRBD1 (5 bases). Germline V gene sequence: CDR1 MNHEY, CDR2 SMNVEV (reference sequence). V shed 3 bases and J shed 9 bases, with 14 bases lying between them. The CDR3 is 13 amino acids. This CDR3 is CASSFSGTLKAFF. CDR3 in DNA: TGTGCCAGCAGTTTCTCAGGGACTCTGAAAGCTTTCTTT.

CDR3 loop: CASSSGQARETQYF. The CDR3 DNA is TGTGCCAGCAGCTCTGGACAGGCCCGAGAGACCCAGTACTTC. This chain links TRBV5-4 with TRBJ2-5; 7 positions agree with TRBD1. Germline V gene sequence: CDR1 SGHNT, CDR2 YYREEE (reference sequence). CDR3 length: 14 amino acids. V lost 3 bases to trimming and J lost 4 bases; unmatched junction nucleotides: 6.

The rearrangement uses TRBV5-4 and TRBJ2-1, with TRBD1 matching 9 bases. Germline values: CDR1 SGHNT, CDR2 YYREEE (reference sequence). The CDR3 has 16 amino acids. V shed 1 base, J shed 3 bases, and the junction held 5 bases outside the gene matches. The CDR3 sequence: CASSLRPDRGYNEQFF. In nucleotides, the CDR3 is TGTGCCAGCAGCTTGCGTCCGGACAGGGGCTACAATGAGCAGTTCTTC.

The chain combines TRBV5-1 with TRBJ2-5; the D is unclear. The V gene lost 2 bases and the J gene lost 7 bases, with 12 bases spanning the gap. The CDR3 sequence is 13 residues long. The germline V gene encodes CDR1 SGHRS and CDR2 YFSETQ. The CDR3 loop reads CASSLVEPGTQYF. The CDR3 DNA reads as TGCGCCAGCAGCTTAGTGGAACCAGGGACCCAGTACTTC.

This clone has a handful of counts. The V call is TRBV30, the J call TRBJ2-7, with D tentatively TRBD2 (6 bases). From germline, CDR1 is GTSNPN and CDR2 SVGIG (reference sequence). Trimming took off 5 bases at V and 3 bases at J, with 14 bases between the two ends. The CDR3 is 13 residues long. The CDR3 protein is CAWGGLRGYEQYF. In DNA form, the CDR3 reads TGTGCCTGGGGAGGGCTTCGGGGCTACGAGCAGTACTTC. The whole variable domain, remainder taken from reference TRBV30 and TRBJ2-7, is SQTIHQWPATLVQPVGSPLSLECTVEGTSNPNLYWYRQAAGRGLQLLFYSVGIGQISSEVPQNLSASRPQDRQFILSSKKLLLSDSGFYLCAWGGLRGYEQYFGPGTRLTVT.

The chain has TRBV10-2 and TRBJ1-2; a possible D gene is TRBD1 (6 bases). V lost 2 bases, J lost 5 bases, and 12 bases lay in between. The CDR3 runs to 14 residues. The germline gives CDR1 WSHSY, CDR2 SAAADI. The CDR3 sequence is CASSELAGQYGYTF. The CDR3 bases are TGCGCCAGCAGTGAGCTCGCCGGACAGTATGGCTACACCTTC.

The chain links TRBV7-9 to TRBJ2-1, with D perhaps being TRBD1 or TRBD2 (6 bases each). V was pared by 5 bases and J by 0 bases, with 14 bases between. Germline assignment: CDR1 SEHNR and CDR2 FQNEAQ (reference sequence). The CDR3 spans 16 residues. CDR3 sequence (DNA): TGTGCCAGCAGCCCGAGGGGGGAGAGCTCCTACAATGAGCAGTTCTTC. Translation: CASSPRGESSYNEQFF.

There are a few counts of this clone. CDR3 nucleotide sequence: TGTGCCAGCAGTTTTCCGGCGGGTGGCTACACCTTC. Residues: CASSFPAGGYTF. V usage is TRBV28 and J usage is TRBJ1-2; D gene uncertain. The germline V gene has CDR1 MDHEN and CDR2 SYDVKM. V lost 3 bases to trimming and J lost 7 bases, with 9 bases between them. The CDR3 is 12 residues long.

This chain uses TRBV4-1 with TRBJ2-7; 7 bases are a match to TRBD1. Germline CDR1 MGHRA, CDR2 YSYEKL. V lost 1 base, J lost 2 bases, and 5 bases stayed unmatched. There are 15 residues in the CDR3. DNA of the CDR3: TGCGCCAGCAGCCAAGCGGGTACAGGGGCCTACGAGCAGTACTTC. Its translation is CASSQAGTGAYEQYF.

This clone occurred a few times. This sample includes further DNA sequences coding for the same CDR3. The V and J genes are TRBV9 and TRBJ2-3; D not resolved. There are 12 residues in the CDR3. Germline CDR1 reads SGDLS; CDR2 reads YYNGEE. V was clipped by 2 bases and J by 3 bases, with 4 bases between them. The CDR3 DNA sequence: TGTGCCAGCAGCGTGTTGACAGATACGCAGTATTTT. This translates into CASSVLTDTQYF.

This clone occurred a few times. The CDR3: CASSLGGEGGDQPQHF. CDR3 DNA sequence: TGTGCCAGCAGTTTGGGAGGGGAAGGAGGGGATCAGCCCCAGCATTTT. V usage is TRBV27 and J usage is TRBJ1-5, with D possibly being TRBD1 (5 bases). Per the germline V gene, CDR1 is MNHEY and CDR2 is SMNVEV (reference sequence). The CDR3 covers 16 residues. V gave up 3 bases and J gave up 5 bases, with 17 bases separating them.

The CDR3 here is CASSPGQGAGDTQYF. The CDR3 region has the DNA TGCGCCAGCAGCCCCGGACAGGGGGCAGGAGATACGCAGTATTTT. The chain links TRBV5-1 to TRBJ2-3, with 11 bases aligning to TRBD1. Germline assignment: CDR1 SGHRS and CDR2 YFSETQ. J gave up 5 bases and V 4 bases, and 6 bases lay outside the gene matches. The CDR3 runs to 15 residues.

V usage is TRBV5-1 and J usage is TRBJ2-2, with D perhaps matching TRBD2 (5 bases). CDR1 is SGHRS and CDR2 is YFSETQ in the germline V gene. The CDR3 contains 12 residues. Trimming cost V 5 bases and J 6 bases, with 8 bases left between them. The chain's CDR3 is CASRRGSGELFF. The CDR3 region has the DNA TGCGCCAGCAGACGGGGATCCGGGGAGCTGTTTTTT.

This clone was observed a few times. Other DNA sequences in the sample encode the same CDR3. The genes are TRBV6-5 and TRBJ2-7; the match to TRBD1 covers 10 bases. The V gene's germline CDR1 is MNHEY and CDR2 SVGAGI. Germline trimming cut 4 bases from V and 2 bases from J; bases unmatched to any gene: 5. The CDR3 is made up of 15 amino acids. The CDR3 loop reads CASSSPGQGTYEQYF. The CDR3 region has the DNA TGTGCCAGCAGTTCTCCGGGACAGGGGACCTACGAGCAGTACTTC.

This clone was counted only a few times. The chain carries TRBV13 and TRBJ1-1; weak D call: TRBD1 (5 bases). The CDR3 has 12 amino acids. Germline loops: CDR1 PRHDT, CDR2 FYEKMQ (reference sequence). Trimming took 5 bases from V and 6 from J, leaving 10 bases between them. The CDR3 loop is CASSIGGAEAFF. The CDR3 DNA sequence: TGTGCCAGCAGCATTGGGGGGGCTGAAGCTTTCTTT. The variable domain in full, with the rest retrieved from reference TRBV13 and TRBJ1-1, is AAGVIQSPRHLIKEKRETATLKCYPIPRHDTVYWYQQGPGQDPQFLISFYEKMQSDKGSIPDRFSAQQFSDYHSELNMSSLELGDSALYFCASSIGGAEAFFGQGTRLTVV.

This clone was observed a single time. The V call is TRBV7-9, the J call TRBJ2-7, with TRBD1 matching 7 bases. Looked up from germline, CDR1 is SEHNR and CDR2 is FQNEAQ (reference sequence). The trim removed 4 bases at V and 4 bases at J, leaving 13 bases unmatched. This CDR3 spans 16 amino acids. The CDR3 loop is CASSSSPATGAYEQYF. The DNA of the CDR3 is TGTGCCAGCAGCTCCTCCCCGGCCACAGGGGCTTACGAGCAGTACTTC.